This T cell receptor (beta chain) came from a study of T cell repertoires in cytomegalovirus infection. Study-level information: Public TCR beta signatures provided an indication of both CMV infection and a matching HLA type. Study findings and constraints: It was HLA-C-restricted CMV-specific TCR beta clonotypes that dominated the response ex vivo. Identification of carriers of CMV plus the relevant HLA was performed using cumulative public TCR beta family frequency.

Using its own MiXCR run on the reads, TCRdb lists one record per CDR3 protein. The sample records nearly 550,000 distinct CDR3 sequences, 15% to 20% being singletons. Unmatched junction bases numbered 5, after V lost 0 bases and J lost 5 bases. The CDR3 extends over 15 amino acids. Per the germline V gene, CDR1 is SGHNT and CDR2 is YYREEE (reference sequence). This clonotype has more than one count but fewer than ten. Its target is not known. The chain combines TRBV5-4 with TRBJ2-5; 9 nucleotides agree with TRBD2. The TCR was taken from a human donor in good health (CMV status not recorded). Some clones in this sample may be carry-over from other donors' samples. Input material: CD8+ T cells from PBMCs. CDR3 DNA sequence: TGTGCCAGCAGCTTGGATAGCGGGGGATTGGAGACCCAGTACTTC. It encodes CASSLDSGGLETQYF. The variable domain in full, with the rest retrieved from reference TRBV5-4 and TRBJ2-5, is ETGVTQSPTHLIKTRGQQVTLRCSSQSGHNTVSWYQQALGQGPQFIFQYYREEENGRGNFPPRFSGLQFPNYSSELNVNALELDDSALYLCASSLDSGGLETQYFGPGTRLLVL.